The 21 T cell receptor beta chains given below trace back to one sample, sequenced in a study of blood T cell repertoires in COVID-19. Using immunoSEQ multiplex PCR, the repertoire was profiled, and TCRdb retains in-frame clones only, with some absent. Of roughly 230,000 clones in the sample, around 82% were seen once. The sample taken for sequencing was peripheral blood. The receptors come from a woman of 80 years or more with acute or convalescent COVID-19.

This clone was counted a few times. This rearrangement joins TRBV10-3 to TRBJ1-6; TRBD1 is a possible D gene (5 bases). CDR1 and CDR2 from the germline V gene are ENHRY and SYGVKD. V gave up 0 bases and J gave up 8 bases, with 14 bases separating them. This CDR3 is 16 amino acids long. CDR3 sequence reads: CAISESNLGEDSPLHF. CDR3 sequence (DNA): TGTGCCATCAGTGAGTCGAATTTAGGGGAGGATTCACCCCTCCACTTT.

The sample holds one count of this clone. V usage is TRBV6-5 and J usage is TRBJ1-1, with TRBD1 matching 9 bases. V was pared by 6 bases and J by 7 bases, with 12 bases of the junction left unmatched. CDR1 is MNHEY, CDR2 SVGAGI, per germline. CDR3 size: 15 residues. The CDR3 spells CASRFRDRVINEAFF. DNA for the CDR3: TGTGCCAGCAGATTCCGGGACAGGGTGATCAATGAAGCTTTCTTT.

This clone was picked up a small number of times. The CDR3 DNA reads TGTGCCAGCAGCCCCGGAAGGGGGCCCCAGCATTTT. Translated: CASSPGRGPQHF. The rearrangement uses TRBV3-1 (or the pseudogene TRBV3-2) and TRBJ1-5; the D gene is possibly TRBD1 (5 bases). In germline, CDR1 is LGHDT, CDR2 YNNKEL (reference sequence). The length of the CDR3 is 12 residues. Trimming removed 4 bases from V and 9 bases from J, with 10 bases in between.

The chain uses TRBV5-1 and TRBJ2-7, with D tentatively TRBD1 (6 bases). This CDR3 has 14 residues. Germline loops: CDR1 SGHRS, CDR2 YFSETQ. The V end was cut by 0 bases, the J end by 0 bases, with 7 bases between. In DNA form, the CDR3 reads TGCGCCAGCAGCTTGGACAGGGACTCCTACGAGCAGTACTTC. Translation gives CASSLDRDSYEQYF.

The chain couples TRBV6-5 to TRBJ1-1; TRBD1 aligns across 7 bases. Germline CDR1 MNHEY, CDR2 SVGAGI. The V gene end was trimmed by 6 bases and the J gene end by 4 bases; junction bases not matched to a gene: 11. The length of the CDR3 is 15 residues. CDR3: CASSTGVPVGTEAFF. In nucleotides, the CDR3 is TGTGCCAGCAGCACAGGGGTACCGGTGGGCACTGAAGCTTTCTTT.

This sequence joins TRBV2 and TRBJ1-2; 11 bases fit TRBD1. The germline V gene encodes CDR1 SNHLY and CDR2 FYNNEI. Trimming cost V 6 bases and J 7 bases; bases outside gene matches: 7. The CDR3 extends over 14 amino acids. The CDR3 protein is CASRSLGTGGGYTF. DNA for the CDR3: TGTGCCAGCAGATCACTTGGGACAGGGGGTGGCTACACCTTC.

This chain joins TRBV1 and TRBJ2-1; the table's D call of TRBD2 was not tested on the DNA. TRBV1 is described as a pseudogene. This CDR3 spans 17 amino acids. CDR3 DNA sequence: TGCACCAGCAGCCAAGATTCCCTTCGGGGGGCCTACAATGAGCAGTTCTTC. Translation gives CTSSQDSLRGAYNEQFF.

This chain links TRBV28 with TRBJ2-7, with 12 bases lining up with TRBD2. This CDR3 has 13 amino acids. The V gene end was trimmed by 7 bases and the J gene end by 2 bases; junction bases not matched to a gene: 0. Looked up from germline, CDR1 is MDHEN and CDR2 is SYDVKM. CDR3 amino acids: CASTSGGAYEQYF. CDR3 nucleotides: TGTGCCAGCACTAGCGGGGGGGCCTACGAGCAGTACTTC.

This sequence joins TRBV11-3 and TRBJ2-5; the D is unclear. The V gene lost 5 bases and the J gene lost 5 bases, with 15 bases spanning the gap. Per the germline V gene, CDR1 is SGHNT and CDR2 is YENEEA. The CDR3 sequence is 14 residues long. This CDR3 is CASSLRLNAETQYF. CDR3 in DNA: TGTGCCAGCAGCCTGAGGCTCAATGCGGAGACCCAGTACTTC.

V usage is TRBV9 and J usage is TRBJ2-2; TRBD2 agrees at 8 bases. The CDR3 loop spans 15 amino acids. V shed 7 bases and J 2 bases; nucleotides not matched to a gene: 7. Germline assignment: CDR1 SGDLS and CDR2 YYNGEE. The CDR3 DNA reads TGTGCCAGCCAATCGGGGGGGACAAACACCGGGGAGCTGTTTTTT. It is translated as CASQSGGTNTGELFF.

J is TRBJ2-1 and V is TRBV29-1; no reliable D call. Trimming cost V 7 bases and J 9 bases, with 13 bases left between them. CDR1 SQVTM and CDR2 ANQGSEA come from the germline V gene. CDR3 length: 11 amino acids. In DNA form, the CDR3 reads TGCAGCGCTACTCCTAATCGTGAGCAGTTCTTC. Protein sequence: CSATPNREQFF.

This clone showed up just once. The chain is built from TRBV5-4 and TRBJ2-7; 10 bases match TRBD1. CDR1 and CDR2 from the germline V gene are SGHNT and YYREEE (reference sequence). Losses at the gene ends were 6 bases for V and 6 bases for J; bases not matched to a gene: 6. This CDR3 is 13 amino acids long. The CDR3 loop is CASNRQGAGEQYF. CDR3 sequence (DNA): TGTGCCAGCAACCGACAGGGGGCGGGCGAGCAGTACTTC.

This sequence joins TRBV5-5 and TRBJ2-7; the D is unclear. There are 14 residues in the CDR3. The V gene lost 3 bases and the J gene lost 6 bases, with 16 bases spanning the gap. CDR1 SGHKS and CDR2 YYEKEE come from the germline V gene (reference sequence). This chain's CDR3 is CASSSWNGPGEQYF. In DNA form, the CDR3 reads TGTGCCAGCAGCTCCTGGAACGGCCCAGGCGAGCAGTACTTC. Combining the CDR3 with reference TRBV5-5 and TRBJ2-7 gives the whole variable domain DAGVTQSPTHLIKTRGQQVTLRCSPISGHKSVSWYQQVLGQGPQFIFQYYEKEERGRGNFPDRFSARQFPNYSSELNVNALLLGDSALYLCASSSWNGPGEQYFGPGTRLTVT.

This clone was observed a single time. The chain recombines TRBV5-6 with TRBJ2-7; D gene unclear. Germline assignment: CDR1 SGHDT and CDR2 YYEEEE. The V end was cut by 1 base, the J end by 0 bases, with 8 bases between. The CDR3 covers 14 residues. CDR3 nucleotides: TGTGCCAGCAGCTTGTATCAGGACTCCTACGAGCAGTACTTC. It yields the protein CASSLYQDSYEQYF.

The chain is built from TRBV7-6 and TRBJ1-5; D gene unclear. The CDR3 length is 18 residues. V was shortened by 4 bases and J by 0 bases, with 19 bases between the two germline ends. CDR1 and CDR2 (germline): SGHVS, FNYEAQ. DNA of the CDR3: TGTGCCAGCAGCTCCTCGGTGCTGAGCACGTATAGCAATCAGCCCCAGCATTTT. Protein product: CASSSSVLSTYSNQPQHF.

The CDR3 nucleotides are TGTGCCAGTAGTCCCCTTGTCCGGACAGGGGGCTCTTATCGGGCCGGGGAGCTGTTTTTT. It encodes CASSPLVRTGGSYRAGELFF. The chain joins TRBV19 to TRBJ2-2, with TRBD1 identical over 11 bases. This CDR3 has 20 amino acids. Trimming took 5 bases from V and 6 from J; bases not matched to a gene: 20. Germline V gene lookup returns CDR1 LNHDA and CDR2 SQIVND (reference sequence).

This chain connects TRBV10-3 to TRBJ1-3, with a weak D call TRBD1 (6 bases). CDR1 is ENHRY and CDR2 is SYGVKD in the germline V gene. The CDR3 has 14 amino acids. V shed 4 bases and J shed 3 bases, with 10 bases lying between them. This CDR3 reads CAISVEQGGNTIYF. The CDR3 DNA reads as TGTGCCATCAGTGTTGAACAGGGTGGAAACACCATATATTTT.

The CDR3: CASSPDSRYEQYF. The CDR3, as DNA: TGTGCCAGTAGTCCGGACAGTAGATACGAGCAGTACTTC. V is TRBV19 and J is TRBJ2-7, with TRBD1 as a possible D gene (6 bases). Germline lookup yields CDR1 LNHDA and CDR2 SQIVND (reference sequence). CDR3 length: 13 amino acids. V dropped 5 bases and J dropped 4 bases, with 12 bases sitting between them.

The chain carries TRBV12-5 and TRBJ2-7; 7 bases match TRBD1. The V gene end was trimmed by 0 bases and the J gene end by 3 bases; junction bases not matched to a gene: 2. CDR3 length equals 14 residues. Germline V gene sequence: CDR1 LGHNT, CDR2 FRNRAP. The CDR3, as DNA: TGTGCTAGTGGTTTGGTGGGGACAGTCTACGAGCAGTACTTC. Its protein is CASGLVGTVYEQYF.

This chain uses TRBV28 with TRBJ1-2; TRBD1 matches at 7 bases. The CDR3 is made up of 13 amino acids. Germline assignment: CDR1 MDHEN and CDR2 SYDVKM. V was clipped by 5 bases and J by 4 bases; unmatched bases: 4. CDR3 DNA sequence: TGTGCCAGCAGTCTACAGGGGATCTATGGCTACACCTTC. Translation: CASSLQGIYGYTF.

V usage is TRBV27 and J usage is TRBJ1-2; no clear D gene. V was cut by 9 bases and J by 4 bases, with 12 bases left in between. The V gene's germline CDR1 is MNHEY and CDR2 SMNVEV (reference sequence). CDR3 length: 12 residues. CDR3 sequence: CASKARPYGYTF. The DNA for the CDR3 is TGTGCCAGTAAGGCGCGGCCCTATGGCTACACCTTC.